The 2 T cell receptor beta chains listed next were all sequenced from one sample in a study of radiation and T cells in renal cell carcinoma. Indicated time point: baseline pretreatment blood. Specified treatment: 15 Gy SBRT to primary tumor, nephrectomy 4 weeks later. Sequenced by immunoSEQ multiplex PCR; TCRdb stores in-frame clones only, minus some. The sample includes about 130,000 clones, approximately 82% of them seen just once. Sequencing was performed on blood, taken from a patient whose treatment included radiotherapy and nephrectomy. These receptors all come from an older woman with renal cell carcinoma.

This clone is a singleton in its sample. The chain is built from TRBV27 and TRBJ1-3; D might be TRBD1 (5 bases). The ends were cut back, 4 bases at V and 2 bases at J, with 21 bases in the middle. The germline gives CDR1 MNHEY, CDR2 SMNVEV (reference sequence). The CDR3 is 18 residues long. Written as DNA, the CDR3 is TGTGCCAGCAGTTCTATGGATCCGGGACCACTTACTGGAAACACCATATATTTT. Residues: CASSSMDPGPLTGNTIYF.

The genes are TRBV6-1 and TRBJ2-1; 8 bases align to TRBD1. The V segment lost 2 bases and the J segment 9 bases; nucleotides outside the gene matches: 9. Germline loops: CDR1 MNHNS, CDR2 SASEGT. The CDR3 has 15 amino acids. The CDR3 DNA reads TGTGCCAGCAGTGAACTCAGGGGGCGGACTGTTGAGCAGTTCTTC. It is translated as CASSELRGRTVEQFF.